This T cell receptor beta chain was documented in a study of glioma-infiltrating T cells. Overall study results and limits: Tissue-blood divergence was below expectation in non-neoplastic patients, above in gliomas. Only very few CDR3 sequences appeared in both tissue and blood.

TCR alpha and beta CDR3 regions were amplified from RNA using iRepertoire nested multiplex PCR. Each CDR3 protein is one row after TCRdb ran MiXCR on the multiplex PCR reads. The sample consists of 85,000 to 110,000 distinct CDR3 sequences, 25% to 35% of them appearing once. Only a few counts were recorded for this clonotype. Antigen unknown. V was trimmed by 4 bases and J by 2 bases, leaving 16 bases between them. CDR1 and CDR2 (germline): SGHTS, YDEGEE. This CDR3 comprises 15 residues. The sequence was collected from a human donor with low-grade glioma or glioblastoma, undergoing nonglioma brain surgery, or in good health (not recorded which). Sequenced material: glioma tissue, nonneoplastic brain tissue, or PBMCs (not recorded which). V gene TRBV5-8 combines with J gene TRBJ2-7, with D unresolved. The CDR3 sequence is CASSPWAASTYEQYF. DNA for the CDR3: TGTGCCAGCAGCCCTTGGGCGGCCTCTACCTACGAGCAGTACTTC.